The clone carrying this TCR beta chain was recorded once. V was clipped by 5 bases and J by 1 base, with 8 bases between them. CDR3 length: 13 amino acids. Germline CDR1 and CDR2: SEHNR and FQNEAQ (reference sequence). 13 Jbeta primers and 60 Vbeta primers were used for the PCR. Assay used: immunoSEQ multiplex PCR; TCRdb lists only in-frame clones, some missing. This sample has some 80,000 clones; over 75% occur once, and the top ten carry 2.5% to 4%. This sample stems from a study of cytomegalovirus exposure and HLA in healthy donors. The receptor was derived from a middle-aged man in good health and CMV-seronegative. This chain connects TRBV7-9 to TRBJ2-5; no definite D call. Sequencing used PBMCs. The CDR3: CASSEWAQETQYF. Written as DNA, the CDR3 is TGTGCCAGCAGCGAATGGGCCCAAGAGACCCAGTACTTC.